This is a list of T cell receptor beta chains from one sample in a study of identical twins. Each CDR3 protein gets one entry after TCRdb re-called the 5' RACE reads with MiXCR. The table includes hundreds of thousands of distinct CDR3 sequences, roughly 9.7% detected once. The same data also contributed to another study, on yellow fever vaccine responses in identical twins.

The sample comprised CD8+ T cells sorted from blood. The receptors shown here come from a woman between 18 and 29 years old in good health. CDR3s include the opening cysteine and the closing phenylalanine or tryptophan. Fields, in order: clone size, D gene, J gene, CDR3 length, V gene, CDR3 DNA, CDR3 protein. A D gene is named only where the DNA matches it firmly. For some rows the clone size is stated as once, few or many, or as a class when expanded; others skip it.

few | NA | TRBJ2-2 | 16 | TRBV5-5 | TGTGCCAGCAGCCCCGAACCGCATACATACACCGGGGAGCTGTTTTTT | CASSPEPHTYTGELFF
NA | TRBD2 | TRBJ2-5 | 15 | TRBV5-1 | TGCGCCAGCAGCTTGGAGCGGGGGCCCCAAGAGACCCAGTACTTC | CASSLERGPQETQYF
NA | NA | TRBJ2-1 | 13 | TRBV7-2 | TGTGCCAGCAGCCCAGGGACCTACAATGAGCAGTTCTTC | CASSPGTYNEQFF
few | TRBD2 | TRBJ2-7 | 16 | TRBV4-3 | TGCGCCAGCAGCCAAGATAGGGCGGGAGGGCCCTACGAGCAGTACTTC | CASSQDRAGGPYEQYF
NA | NA | TRBJ2-7 | 14 | TRBV19 | TGTGCCAGTAGCCATCTCCCGTTCGGTGACGAGCAGTACTTC | CASSHLPFGDEQYF
many | NA | TRBJ2-2 | 13 | TRBV3-1 | TGTGCCAGCATGGGGGAGAACACCGGGGAGCTGTTTTTT | CASMGENTGELFF
few | NA | TRBJ2-3 | 13 | TRBV13 | TGTGCCAGCACCAGCTTAGGCACAGATACGCAGTATTTT | CASTSLGTDTQYF
few | NA | TRBJ2-3 | 13 | TRBV2 | TGTGCCAGTGGAGGGGGCGTCACAGATACGCAGTATTTT | CASGGGVTDTQYF
few | TRBD2 | TRBJ2-2 | 21 | TRBV15 | TGTGCCACCAGCAGAGGAGGGGCTAGCGGGGGACTACGTCCCAACACCGGGGAGCTGTTTTTT | CATSRGGASGGLRPNTGELFF
NA | NA | TRBJ2-3 | 14 | TRBV2 | TGTGCCACCGAGCCGGTGGCCAGCACAGATACGCAGTATTTT | CATEPVASTDTQYF
NA | NA | TRBJ2-7 | 12 | TRBV20-1 | TGCAGTGCTAGAGCCCCAGGGCTCGAGCAGTACTTC | CSARAPGLEQYF
many | TRBD2 | TRBJ2-3 | 16 | TRBV20-1 | TGCAGTGCTAGAGATCGGACTAGCAGCTCCACAGATACGCAGTATTTT | CSARDRTSSSTDTQYF
many | NA | TRBJ2-7 | 14 | TRBV24-1 | TGTGCCACCAGTGATCCCACACTCTCCTACGAGCAGTACTTC | CATSDPTLSYEQYF
few | NA | TRBJ2-1 | 14 | TRBV7-9 | TGTGCCAGCAGCTTTTCCCCGGGCAACAATGAGCAGTTCTTC | CASSFSPGNNEQFF
NA | TRBD2 | TRBJ2-5 | 19 | TRBV7-8 | TGTGCCAGCAGCTTAGGTGATATTCCGGGACTAGCGGGAGAAAAGACCCAGTACTTC | CASSLGDIPGLAGEKTQYF
few | NA | TRBJ2-1 | 16 | TRBV4-1 | TGCGCCAGCAGCCAAGATCGGGGCGGAGGTGAAAATGAGCAGTTCTTC | CASSQDRGGGENEQFF
many | NA | TRBJ2-1 | 15 | TRBV11-1 | TGTGCCAGCAGCTTATTCCAGTCCTCCTACAATGAGCAGTTCTTC | CASSLFQSSYNEQFF
NA | TRBD2 | TRBJ2-3 | 15 | TRBV19 | TGTGCCAGTAGTATAGCTAGCGGGACAACAGATACGCAGTATTTT | CASSIASGTTDTQYF
many | NA | TRBJ1-4 | 14 | TRBV7-9 | TGTGCCAGCAGTCGGCCCGCAACTAATGAAAAACTGTTTTTT | CASSRPATNEKLFF
many | TRBD2 | TRBJ2-1 | 16 | TRBV12-3/TRBV12-4 | TGTGCCAGCAGTCCCCCCGGACTAGCGGGGTTGGATGAGCAGTTCTTC | CASSPPGLAGLDEQFF
few | NA | TRBJ2-2 | 14 | TRBV27 | TGTGCCAGCAGCGCCGGGACATCCACCGGGGAGCTGTTTTTT | CASSAGTSTGELFF
many | TRBD1 | TRBJ2-1 | 15 | TRBV7-9 | TGTGCCAGCAGCCAGGGGCAGGGGGATTACAATGAGCAGTTCTTC | CASSQGQGDYNEQFF
few | NA | TRBJ2-6 | 15 | TRBV15 | TGTGCCACCAGCAGGTCCCCCTCTGGGGCCAACGTCCTGACTTTC | CATSRSPSGANVLTF
many | TRBD2 | TRBJ2-3 | 15 | TRBV5-1 | TGCGCCAGCAGATCCGGACTAGCGGAGGCAGATACGCAGTATTTT | CASRSGLAEADTQYF
few | TRBD2 | TRBJ2-1 | 13 | TRBV7-2 | TGTGCCAGCTACCCCGGGGGGGCGCATGAGCAGTTCTTC | CASYPGGAHEQFF
NA | TRBD1 | TRBJ2-7 | 14 | TRBV5-6 | TGTGCCAGCAGCCCGAGCCGGACAGGTTACGAGCAGTACTTC | CASSPSRTGYEQYF
NA | TRBD1 | TRBJ2-7 | 14 | TRBV24-1 | TGTGCCACCAGTGAGAGAGACAGGGGAGGCGAGCAGTACTTC | CATSERDRGGEQYF